The rows below give T cell receptor beta chains drawn from one sample of a study of T cell repertoires in cytomegalovirus infection. The antigens of these receptors remain unknown. A single record per CDR3 protein comes from TCRdb applying MiXCR to the reads. The sample contains hundreds of thousands of distinct CDR3 sequences, around 31% of which appear only once. The sample consisted of cultured PBMCs, taken from culture after CMV antigen stimulation. These TCRs come from a human donor in good health (CMV status not recorded). Some clones in this sample may be carry-over from other donors' samples. Both conserved end residues are part of each CDR3. Each record gives: J gene, clone size, V gene, D gene, CDR3 protein, CDR3 DNA. A D gene is named only where the DNA matches it firmly. Some rows mark clone size as missing; the rest say once, few, many or name a class of expanded clone.

TRBJ2-3 once TRBV5-4 TRBD2 CASSLVGGPTTAQYF TGTGCCAGCAGCTTGGTGGGAGGGCCGACGACTGCGCAGTATTTT
TRBJ2-1 . TRBV5-1 TRBD2 CASSLVAGGDYNEQFF TGCGCCAGCAGCTTGGTAGCGGGTGGGGACTACAATGAGCAGTTCTTC
TRBJ2-5 . TRBV7-2 TRBD1 CASSLAEGGSETQYF TGTGCCAGCAGCTTAGCGGAAGGGGGCTCGGAGACCCAGTACTTC
TRBJ2-2 many TRBV12-3/TRBV12-4 . CASGPTGNTGELFF TGTGCCAGCGGGCCGACGGGGAACACCGGGGAGCTGTTTTTT
TRBJ1-5 few TRBV7-8 TRBD1 CASSTGTGLQPQHF TGTGCCAGCAGCACCGGGACAGGCCTCCAGCCCCAGCATTTT
TRBJ2-7 . TRBV7-2 . CASSFQGGDHEQYF TGTGCCAGCAGCTTCCAGGGGGGGGACCACGAGCAGTACTTC
TRBJ2-7 . TRBV29-1 . CSVELLGDEQYF TGCAGCGTTGAGCTCTTGGGCGACGAGCAGTACTTC
TRBJ1-2 many TRBV7-2 . CASSPGQQPSYGYTF TGTGCCAGCAGCCCCGGACAGCAGCCCTCCTATGGCTACACCTTC
TRBJ2-5 . TRBV2 TRBD2 CASSKLAGGRIQETQYF TGTGCCAGCAGCAAACTAGCGGGGGGCCGTATCCAAGAGACCCAGTACTTC
TRBJ1-2 . TRBV20-1 TRBD1 CSATSLGQSYGYTF TGCAGTGCTACTTCTTTGGGACAGTCTTATGGCTACACCTTC
TRBJ2-1 many TRBV11-2 . CASSLLAGSSYNEQFF TGTGCCAGCAGCTTACTTGCGGGCAGCTCCTACAATGAGCAGTTCTTC
TRBJ1-1 . TRBV12-3/TRBV12-4 TRBD1 CASSPGTGQRTEAFF TGTGCCAGCAGTCCCGGGACAGGCCAGAGGACTGAAGCTTTCTTT
TRBJ2-7 many TRBV7-2 TRBD1 CASSYDRAAYEQYF TGTGCCAGCAGCTACGACAGGGCCGCCTACGAGCAGTACTTC
TRBJ1-4 . TRBV7-4 . CASSLGWAAATNEKLFF TGTGCCAGCAGCTTAGGGTGGGCAGCCGCAACTAATGAAAAACTGTTTTTT
TRBJ1-4 . TRBV12-3/TRBV12-4 TRBD1 CASSRTGTGYEKLFF TGTGCCAGCAGTCGCACCGGGACAGGGTACGAAAAACTGTTTTTT
TRBJ2-4 few TRBV20-1 TRBD2 CSASRLAGGSTKNIQYF TGCAGTGCTAGTCGTCTAGCGGGAGGGTCGACCAAAAACATTCAGTACTTC
TRBJ2-2 . TRBV11-2 . CASRPLAGTGELFF TGTGCCAGCAGGCCACTAGCCGGCACCGGGGAGCTGTTTTTT
TRBJ2-1 few TRBV6-1 TRBD1 CASSVLTGTGYNEQFF TGTGCCAGCAGTGTTCTAACGGGGACAGGGTACAATGAGCAGTTCTTC
TRBJ2-3 few TRBV11-2 TRBD2 CASSRPGTSADTQYF TGTGCCAGCAGCAGACCCGGGACTAGCGCGGATACGCAGTATTTT
TRBJ1-1 few TRBV5-5 . CASWRGGMNTEAFF TGTGCCAGCTGGCGTGGGGGAATGAACACTGAAGCTTTCTTT
TRBJ1-2 few TRBV11-1 . CASSLGTPLGYGYTF TGTGCCAGCAGCTTGGGTACACCATTGGGCTATGGCTACACCTTC
TRBJ2-3 few TRBV2 . CASSAEGLDTQYF TGTGCCAGCAGCGCAGAAGGGCTAGATACGCAGTATTTT
TRBJ2-7 . TRBV11-2 . CASSFQGFSYEQYF TGTGCCAGCAGTTTCCAGGGGTTCTCCTACGAGCAGTACTTC
TRBJ1-6 . TRBV7-2 . CASSLRGTNSPLHF TGTGCCAGCAGCTTGCGGGGGACCAATTCACCCCTCCACTTT
TRBJ2-1 few TRBV11-3 . CASSLSGPDYNEQFF TGTGCCAGCAGCCTTAGCGGCCCCGACTACAATGAGCAGTTCTTC
TRBJ1-1 . TRBV7-9 . CASSLEGRAFF TGTGCCAGCAGCTTGGAAGGTCGGGCTTTCTTT